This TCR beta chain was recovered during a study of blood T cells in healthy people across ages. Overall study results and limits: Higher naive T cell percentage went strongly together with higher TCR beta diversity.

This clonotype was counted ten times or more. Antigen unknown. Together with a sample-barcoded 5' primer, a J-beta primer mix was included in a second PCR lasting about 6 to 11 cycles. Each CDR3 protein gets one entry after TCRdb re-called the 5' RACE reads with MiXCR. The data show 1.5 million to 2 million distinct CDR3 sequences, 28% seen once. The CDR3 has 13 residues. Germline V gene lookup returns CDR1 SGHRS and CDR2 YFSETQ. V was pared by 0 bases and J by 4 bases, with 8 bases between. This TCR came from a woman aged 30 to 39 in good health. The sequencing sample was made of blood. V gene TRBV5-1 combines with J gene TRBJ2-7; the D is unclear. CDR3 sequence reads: CASSLDDGYEQYF. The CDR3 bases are TGCGCCAGCAGCTTGGATGACGGATACGAGCAGTACTTC.